The present entry profiles one T cell receptor (beta chain) with its context. This clone turned up a few times. Its antigen is not yet known. Base-call qualities are not available, and no considerably larger clone is one nucleotide away. This specimen belongs to a study of beta chain features in type 1 diabetes listed by TCRdb under 2018. Looking at the study overall: Mean age, gender distribution, total cell number and subset yield did not differ between patients and healthy donors. A total of 107,917,701 sorted cells were examined across all samples, and a strong correlation was observed between cell number per subset and RNA yield. In the study, recently diagnosed type 1 diabetes patients and matched healthy donors were compared on the TCRB repertoires of their sorted circulating CD4+ T cell subsets. Naive and central memory subsets were obtained from all 30 or so donors, but regulatory and stem cell-like memory subsets were isolated from only 8 patients and roughly 8 healthy donors. What the work shows at the level of the full study, not this receptor alone: At VDJ recombination sites, patients with type 1 diabetes made fewer insertions and deleted more nucleotides, a pattern implying thymic rearrangement abnormalities. A moderate but significant shortening of TCRB CDR3 length was observed in type 1 diabetes patients in all four CD4+ subsets. Because cDNA was sequenced instead of genomic DNA, activated cells with high expression could be over-represented, although the groups did not differ in activation or CD3 levels. Shorter templates might be favored by PCR, yet because patient and control samples were amplified and corrected together, any such skew would affect both groups equally. Only small numbers of individuals were included in the HLA sub-analyses, which left unresolved whether HLA type had any influence on TCRB rearrangement. The naive, central memory and regulatory TCRB repertoires appeared to resemble one another more closely among patients than among healthy donors.

From the cysteine through the phenylalanine, the CDR3 covers 15 amino acids. Just CDR3 DNA is preserved here, 45 bases in frame from base 1. Taken from the germline V gene, the CDR1 and CDR2 loops are SGHAT and FQNNGV. The junction shows trimming of 1 base on V and 1 base on J, plus 9 bases between the germline ends. The entire isolated RNA was reverse transcribed using the High Capacity cDNA Reverse Transcription Kit, and thus expressed TCRB transcripts were sequenced. Deep immunoSEQ sequencing was applied to naive, central memory and regulatory T cell samples, giving an average of around 3.4 million total reads per sample. After sorted cells were lysed in RLT buffer, RNA was extracted with DNase-treated RNeasy Micro or Mini kits, with the choice depending on cell number. Each cell subset was processed on its own to prevent cross-contamination, while patient and healthy donor samples were processed together. Using the immunoSEQ multiplex PCR, TCRB sequences were amplified from cDNA into 87-bp fragments spanning the CDR3 region. Sequencing of the amplicons was done on the Illumina HiSeq platform. Under the source paper's analysis protocol: Synthetic template baselines were used to correct PCR bias computationally, reads within Hamming distance 2 were collapsed, and singletons that could not be merged were discarded. By aligning reads against IMGT, V, D and J genes, CDR3 length, and insertions or deletions at six rearrangement sites were assigned. Within each subset, clonotype counts were normalized to the number of sorted cells before true diversity and Gini coefficients were calculated with the tcR R package. The overlap coefficient, calculated on TCRB nucleotide sequences, was used to measure repertoire sharing. Out-of-frame TCRB sequences from naive cells were analyzed to stand in for the pre-selection repertoire. The source is immuneACCESS, and TCRdb retained only in-frame sequences with V and J called. Part of the clones is not carried over; for the studies checked, unresolved V genes explain less than half of this, and the remainder is unexplained. Clone size and V and J calls were adopted from that table, with D and trimming inferred from the DNA. This sample holds about 620,000 clones; around a sixth were observed only once. The ten largest make up around 0.1% of the sample.

A single peripheral blood draw of roughly 0.11 L on average was collected from each donor into heparinised tubes. A BD FACSAria II was used to sort naive, central memory, regulatory and stem cell-like memory CD4+ T cells with a panel that included CD45RO, CCR7, CD25, CD127, CD95 and CD27. Purity was above 95% for every sorted population. PBMCs were separated immediately by Lymphoprep density gradient centrifugation and were stained directly, without being cultured. To minimize batch effects, samples were stained and sorted in pairs, one healthy donor with one patient per experiment. The chain is made from TRBV11-2 and TRBJ2-3, and perhaps TRBD2 as D gene, on 6 matching bases. The sequence came from a man between 18 and 35 years old in good health. The sample was naive CD4+ T cells from blood. The sample's cell subset or site label is to be understood as: true naive CD4+ T cells. For the CDR3, the sequence is CASSLAERGTDTQYF. The DNA sequence is as follows: TGTGCCAGCAGCTTAGCGGAGCGGGGCACAGATACGCAGTATTTT.